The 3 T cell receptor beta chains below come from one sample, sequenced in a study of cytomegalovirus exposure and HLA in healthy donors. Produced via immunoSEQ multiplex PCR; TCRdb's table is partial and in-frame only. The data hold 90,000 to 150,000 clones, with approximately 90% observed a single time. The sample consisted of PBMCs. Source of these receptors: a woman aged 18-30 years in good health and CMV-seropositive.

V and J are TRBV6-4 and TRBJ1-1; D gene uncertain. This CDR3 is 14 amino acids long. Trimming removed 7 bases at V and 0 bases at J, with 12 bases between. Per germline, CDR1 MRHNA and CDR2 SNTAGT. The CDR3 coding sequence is TGTGCCAGCACCAGAGGATACATGAACACTGAAGCTTTCTTT. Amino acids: CASTRGYMNTEAFF.

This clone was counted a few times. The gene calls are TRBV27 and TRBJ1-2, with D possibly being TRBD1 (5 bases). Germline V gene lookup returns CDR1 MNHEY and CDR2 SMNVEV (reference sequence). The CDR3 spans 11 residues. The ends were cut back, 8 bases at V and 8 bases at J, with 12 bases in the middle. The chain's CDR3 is CASGTGAGYTF. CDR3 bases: TGTGCCAGCGGAACAGGTGCCGGCTACACCTTC.

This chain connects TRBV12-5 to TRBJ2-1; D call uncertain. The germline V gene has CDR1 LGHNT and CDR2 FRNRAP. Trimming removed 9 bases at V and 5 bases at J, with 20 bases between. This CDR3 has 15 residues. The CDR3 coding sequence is TGTGCTAGCCAATCCGGGTCCGGATACGACAATGAGCAGTTCTTC. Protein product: CASQSGSGYDNEQFF.